This entry features one TCR beta chain sequence. This clonotype showed up just a few times. Its recognized antigen is unknown. Base qualities are not provided; no much larger clone lies one nucleotide away. Compared with germline, V lacks 2 bases and J lacks 0 bases; bases without a gene match: 7. Based on the germline V gene, the CDR1 and CDR2 sequences are MGHDK and SYGVNS. Taken from cysteine to phenylalanine, the CDR3 has 17 residues. Only CDR3 DNA is held: 51 bases, read in frame from base 1. The data belong to a study of blood T cells in healthy people across ages (dated by TCRdb to between 2015 and 2017). About the study as a whole: Template switching captured roughly one uniquely barcoded TCR beta cDNA molecule per two T cells in model experiments. Donors of different ages were randomly distributed across sequencing lanes to avoid experimental bias. The study measured age-related changes in TCR beta repertoire diversity using deep sequencing normalized with unique cDNA molecular identifiers. For two donors (one aged 18 to 29 and one aged 80 or older), the study analyzed two additional independent replicas of 1 million unique cDNA reads from the same blood draw. The donors were divided into four age groups: young (average about 16 years), middle-aged (approximately 39), aged (approximately 64) and long-lived (82). Findings and caveats that apply to the study as a whole: As age increased, observed TCR beta diversity per million T cells dropped in a roughly linear way, and a significant reduction was already evident by age around 41. Conclusive comparison of naive and antigen-experienced compartments was prevented by the profiling of bulk unsorted PBMCs. Estimates of total diversity based on one million sequenced T cells were considered lower bounds and underestimates. The CMV infection status of donors was not known, potentially confounding age-related changes in expanded clonotypes. Compared with the aged group, the long-lived group had more naive CD4+ T cells, fewer expanded clones and increased TCR diversity, suggesting age selection. A strong correlation was found between observed TCR beta diversity and the percentage of naive T cells measured by flow cytometry.

Donors were a few dozen systemically healthy Caucasian individuals from Russia aged 6 to 90 years. Each donor gave roughly 9 milliliters of peripheral blood, drawn into EDTA-treated Vacutainer tubes. Ficoll-Paque density-gradient centrifugation was used to isolate PBMCs, with at least 7 million per sample. Total RNA, at least 5 micrograms per sample, was extracted from PBMCs with Trizol reagent. The percentages of naive CD45RAhigh/CD27high T cells were determined by flow cytometry on a PBMC aliquot from every donor. Library preparation was by 5' RACE. TCRdb names Illumina HiSeq 2500 as the instrument used. The second PCR ran for roughly 7 to 12 cycles and used a J-beta primer mix along with a sample-barcoded 5' primer. A unique molecular identifier was introduced onto each TCR beta cDNA molecule by a template-switch 5' adaptor carrying 12 random nucleotides. At least 2.5 million CDR3-containing paired-end reads were obtained from each sample. The Mint cDNA synthesis kit, primed by a TRBC-specific oligonucleotide, was used to synthesize first-strand cDNA from all RNA. After uracil-DNA glycosylase treatment, a first 18-cycle PCR used universal primers M1SS and BC2_uni_R on all cDNA. In the paper's pipeline: Each sample was normalized by randomly selecting 1 million high-quality reads, each carrying a distinct molecular identifier. Reads with shared molecular identifiers were discarded instead of being binned into consensus sequences. MiTCR, set to a Q25 quality threshold and the strictest error-elimination algorithm, was used for CDR3 identification, clonotype clustering and error correction. A nonparametric unseen species model with Euler transformation was used to estimate lower-bound total TCR beta diversity. The raw public reads went through TCRdb reprocessing: fastp at Q25, MiXCR clone calling, in-frame beta chains kept. Every entry covers one CDR3 protein and lists the most common genes and DNA from its rows. These V and J calls derive from TCRdb rather than the authors' analysis. For this sample there are some 800,000 distinct CDR3 sequences; approximately 48% appear just once. In total, the top ten clones hold roughly 19% of the sample.

The V gene is TRBV25-1 and the J gene is TRBJ2-3; a stretch of 8 junction bases matches TRBD1. This TCR was recovered from a man aged 60-69 years in good health. What was sequenced was blood. The encoded CDR3 is CASSESRDRISTDTQYF. At the DNA level, the sequence is TGTGCCAGCAGTGAAAGTAGGGACAGGATAAGCACAGATACGCAGTATTTT.